One and the same sample provided the 24 T cell receptor beta chains below, sequenced in a study of blood T cell repertoires in COVID-19. Sequencing was performed with immunoSEQ multiplex PCR; in TCRdb, only in-frame clones are kept and a portion is missing. The sample contains about 90,000 clones, about 91% of which appear only once. Sequenced: peripheral blood. The receptor set was obtained from a man aged 55 to 70 with acute or convalescent COVID-19.

The chain recombines TRBV5-1 with TRBJ1-2, with 9 bases identical to TRBD1. The germline V gene encodes CDR1 SGHRS and CDR2 YFSETQ. Germline trimming cut 4 bases from V and 5 bases from J; bases unmatched to any gene: 9. CDR3 size: 15 residues. The CDR3 protein is CASSPEGQGLYGYTF. The CDR3 DNA is TGCGCCAGCAGCCCGGAGGGACAGGGTTTGTATGGCTACACCTTC.

J is TRBJ2-7 and V is TRBV19, with 9 positions matching TRBD1. Germline values: CDR1 LNHDA, CDR2 SQIVND (reference sequence). The CDR3 has 14 amino acids. Trimming at V came to 9 bases and at J to 3 bases, leaving 9 bases not matched to a gene. The CDR3 sequence: CARTTGQGNYEQYF. Written as DNA, the CDR3 is TGTGCCAGAACGACGGGACAGGGAAACTACGAGCAGTACTTC.

CDR3 sequence: CASSRTAPRYEQYF. The CDR3 DNA follows: TGTGCCAGCAGCCGGACAGCCCCCCGCTACGAGCAGTACTTC. This chain links TRBV7-9 with TRBJ2-7, with D possibly being TRBD1 (6 bases). Germline assignment: CDR1 SEHNR and CDR2 FQNEAQ (reference sequence). Trimming pared 5 bases from V and 3 bases from J, leaving 14 bases between. The CDR3 length is 14 residues.

Notes on this clone: The sample holds other DNA sequences that translate to the same CDR3. The chain links TRBV30 to TRBJ1-3; 7 bases agree with TRBD1. The CDR3 is 15 amino acids. Trimming cost V 2 bases and J 0 bases; bases outside gene matches: 4. Germline V gene lookup returns CDR1 GTSNPN and CDR2 SVGIG (reference sequence). CDR3: CAWSRDSGSGNTIYF. The CDR3 DNA follows: TGTGCCTGGAGTAGGGACAGCGGCTCTGGAAACACCATATATTTT. The full variable domain, completed using reference TRBV30 and TRBJ1-3, is SQTIHQWPATLVQPVGSPLSLECTVEGTSNPNLYWYRQAAGRGLQLLFYSVGIGQISSEVPQNLSASRPQDRQFILSSKKLLLSDSGFYLCAWSRDSGSGNTIYFGEGSWLTVV.

The J gene is TRBJ2-5, the V gene TRBV24-1; TRBD1 agrees at 8 bases. The V segment lost 3 bases and the J segment 4 bases; nucleotides outside the gene matches: 12. Germline V gene sequence: CDR1 KGHDR, CDR2 SFDVKD. The CDR3 has 17 amino acids. DNA of the CDR3: TGTGCCACCAGTGATCAAATTGTCAGGGGGCCGGGAGAGACCCAGTACTTC. Protein: CATSDQIVRGPGETQYF.

The chain joins TRBV19 to TRBJ2-1; D possibly corresponds to TRBD2 (5 bases). Germline V gene sequence: CDR1 LNHDA, CDR2 SQIVND (reference sequence). This CDR3 has 16 residues. Trimming stripped 0 bases from V and 6 bases from J, with 15 bases between. CDR3 sequence reads: CASSIDHLAGPNEQFF. The CDR3 nucleotides are TGTGCCAGTAGTATAGATCACCTAGCAGGACCCAATGAGCAGTTCTTC.

The chain recombines TRBV7-9 with TRBJ2-5, with 7 bases that match TRBD1. Germline assignment: CDR1 SEHNR and CDR2 FQNEAQ (reference sequence). The CDR3 spans 14 residues. After removal of 5 bases from V and 5 bases from J, the junction contained 8 bases not matched to a gene. CDR3 DNA sequence: TGTGCCAGCAGCCCCAGGGGGACCGCGGAGACCCAGTACTTC. The encoded protein is CASSPRGTAETQYF.

The genes are TRBV5-1 and TRBJ2-5, with D possibly being TRBD2 (5 bases). V was shortened by 0 bases and J by 5 bases, with 17 bases between the two germline ends. CDR1 is SGHRS, CDR2 YFSETQ, per germline. This CDR3 has 16 amino acids. The CDR3 DNA sequence: TGCGCCAGCAGCTTGGGTCAGGCGGGCGTCGGGGAGACCCAGTACTTC. The encoded protein is CASSLGQAGVGETQYF.

The gene calls are TRBV27 and TRBJ1-5; 7 bases fit TRBD1. The CDR3 is 15 residues long. Trimming took 3 bases from V and 7 from J; bases not matched to a gene: 9. Germline V gene lookup returns CDR1 MNHEY and CDR2 SMNVEV (reference sequence). The CDR3 is CASSFPDRAKQPQHF. The CDR3 region has the DNA TGTGCCAGCAGTTTTCCCGACAGGGCAAAACAGCCCCAGCATTTT.

This chain connects TRBV24-1 to TRBJ1-2; the D is unclear. This CDR3 has 14 residues. CDR1 and CDR2 (germline): KGHDR, SFDVKD. V lost 0 bases and J 1 base, leaving 5 bases between the germline ends. Here the CDR3 DNA reads TGTGCCACCAGTGATTTGACAGTTAACTATGGCTACACCTTC. It translates to CATSDLTVNYGYTF.

The V gene is TRBV5-1, the J gene TRBJ1-1; a possible D gene is TRBD1 (5 bases). This CDR3 is 16 amino acids long. V lost 3 bases to trimming and J lost 4 bases, with 19 bases between them. CDR1 SGHRS and CDR2 YFSETQ come from the germline V gene. CDR3 sequence: CASSSSKTVLFTEAFF. DNA of the CDR3: TGCGCCAGCAGCTCATCTAAGACAGTCCTGTTCACTGAAGCTTTCTTT.

Here the CDR3 DNA reads TGTGCCAGCGGCACGGGACAGGTAAATCAGCCCCAGCATTTT. Translated: CASGTGQVNQPQHF. The V call is TRBV2, the J call TRBJ1-5; 8 bases match TRBD1. CDR1 is SNHLY and CDR2 is FYNNEI in the germline V gene. This CDR3 region has 14 residues. With V trimmed by 8 bases and J by 4 bases, 7 bases remained unmatched.

V is TRBV14 and J is TRBJ2-7, with D possibly TRBD1 on 6 matching bases. Trimming cost V 0 bases and J 0 bases, with 12 bases left between them. Germline assignment: CDR1 SGHDN and CDR2 FVKESK. CDR3 length: 16 amino acids. The CDR3 region has the DNA TGTGCCAGCAGCCAAGAGGCCAGGGGAATCTCCTACGAGCAGTACTTC. This translates into CASSQEARGISYEQYF.

The chain is built from TRBV10-3 and TRBJ1-1; TRBD1 aligns across 8 bases. The V and J ends lost 5 bases and 4 bases, in that order; junction bases with no gene match: 0. CDR1 is ENHRY and CDR2 is SYGVKD in the germline V gene. The CDR3 is 12 amino acids. CDR3 protein: CAISQGATEAFF. For the CDR3, the DNA is TGTGCCATCAGTCAGGGGGCCACTGAAGCTTTCTTT.

The rearrangement joins TRBV5-4 to TRBJ2-1; the match to TRBD1 covers 8 bases. With 4 bases clipped from V and 5 bases from J, the junction kept 8 bases outside the gene matches. The CDR3 sequence is 15 residues long. Per the germline V gene, CDR1 is SGHNT and CDR2 is YYREEE (reference sequence). The CDR3 nucleotides read TGTGCCAGCAGCCCAGGGGGCCCTGGGGACAATGAGCAGTTCTTC. This encodes CASSPGGPGDNEQFF.

The chain recombines TRBV6-5 with TRBJ2-2; 8 bases are a match to TRBD2. CDR1 is MNHEY, CDR2 SVGAGI, per germline. This CDR3 region has 14 residues. J was trimmed by 6 bases and V by 4 bases; bases with no gene match: 4. The CDR3 nucleotides read TGTGCCAGCAGTTCGAGGACTAGCTCCGGGGAGCTGTTTTTT. Encoded protein: CASSSRTSSGELFF.

A single count supports this clone. The CDR3 is CASSSTSDTQYF. The CDR3 region has the DNA TGTGCCAGCAGCAGTACATCAGATACGCAGTATTTT. The V call is TRBV6-6, the J call TRBJ2-3; D gene unclear. CDR3 length: 12 residues. CDR1 and CDR2 from the germline V gene are MNHNY and SVGAGI (reference sequence). Trimming took off 6 bases at V and 4 bases at J, with 8 bases between the two ends.

This clone was observed a single time. V and J are TRBV9 and TRBJ2-1, with 11 bases lining up with TRBD1. Germline CDR1 is SGDLS and CDR2 is YYNGEE. The CDR3 consists of 17 residues. Trimming at V came to 1 base and at J to 9 bases, leaving 12 bases not matched to a gene. CDR3 loop: CASSVSSFGQGAGEQFF. CDR3 DNA sequence: TGTGCCAGCAGCGTAAGTTCCTTCGGACAGGGGGCTGGTGAGCAGTTCTTC.

CDR3: CASSTQPGLGQETQYF. CDR3 DNA: TGCGCCAGCAGCACTCAACCGGGACTAGGGCAAGAGACCCAGTACTTC. The rearrangement joins TRBV5-1 to TRBJ2-5, with 8 nucleotides matching TRBD2. The CDR3 extends over 16 amino acids. J gave up 2 bases and V 4 bases, and 10 bases lay outside the gene matches. Germline V lookup: CDR1 SGHRS, CDR2 YFSETQ.

This sequence joins TRBV18 and TRBJ1-1, with D unclear. Germline CDR1 KGHSH, CDR2 LQKENI. V gave up 3 bases and J gave up 4 bases, with 6 bases separating them. The CDR3 sequence is 12 residues long. CDR3 in DNA: TGTGCCAGCTCACCGTCGGGCACTGAAGCTTTCTTT. It is translated as CASSPSGTEAFF. Looking up the rest from reference TRBV18 and TRBJ1-1 gives the full variable domain: NAGVMQNPRHLVRRRGQEARLRCSPMKGHSHVYWYRQLPEEGLKFMVYLQKENIIDESGMPKERFSAEFPKEGPSILRIQQVVRGDSAAYFCASSPSGTEAFFGQGTRLTVV.

This chain links TRBV27 with TRBJ2-3; D perhaps matches TRBD2 (6 bases). CDR3 length: 16 amino acids. Trimming removed 5 bases from V and 2 bases from J, with 17 bases in between. Germline-derived CDR1 and CDR2 are MNHEY and SMNVEV (reference sequence). CDR3 DNA: TGTGCCAGCAGTCCCCCGGGCGGGGAAAACACAGATACGCAGTATTTT. Encoded protein: CASSPPGGENTDTQYF.

The chain has TRBV19 and TRBJ1-5; 8 bases match TRBD1. V lost 4 bases, J lost 3 bases, and 11 bases stayed unmatched. CDR1 is LNHDA and CDR2 is SQIVND in the germline V gene (reference sequence). This CDR3 has 17 amino acids. CDR3 residues: CASSNPPGTGLNQPQHF. CDR3 DNA: TGTGCCAGTAGTAACCCCCCCGGGACAGGCCTCAATCAGCCCCAGCATTTT.

The gene calls are TRBV5-8 and TRBJ1-6; 8 positions match TRBD1. This CDR3 has 14 residues. Germline assignment: CDR1 SGHTS and CDR2 YDEGEE. With V trimmed by 2 bases and J by 10 bases, 5 bases remained unmatched. The CDR3 sequence is CASSFGQGESPLHF. The CDR3 DNA follows: TGTGCCAGCAGCTTTGGACAGGGAGAATCACCCCTCCACTTT.

The chain couples TRBV5-1 to TRBJ2-3; D uncertain. The CDR3 runs 14 residues. V was trimmed by 6 bases and J by 0 bases, leaving 11 bases between them. Germline V gene data show CDR1 as SGHRS and CDR2 as YFSETQ. This CDR3 is CASTQTSSTDTQYF. CDR3 DNA: TGCGCCAGCACCCAGACAAGCAGCACAGATACGCAGTATTTT.